The rows below give T cell receptor beta chains drawn from one sample of a study of vaccination effects on CD4 cells after COVID-19. For these receptors, no antigen is known. Method: immunoSEQ multiplex PCR; TCRdb's copy keeps in-frame clones and lacks some. The table lists around 69,000 clones, 74% of them singletons. This specimen was CD4+ T cells from PBMCs cultured with HCoV-229E spike peptides, taken after COVID-19 vaccination. Receptors originate from a human donor who received a COVID-19 vaccine. The CDR3 runs from the conserved cysteine through the conserved F or W. D genes are given only for firm matches. Some rows have no size entry. The others give once, few or many, or a class for an expanded clone.

clone_size d_call j_call v_call cdr3_nt cdr3_aa
once TRBD2 TRBJ2-5 TRBV5-1 TGCGCCAGCAGCTTGAATCCGGGACTACAAGAGACCCAGTACTTC CASSLNPGLQETQYF
. . TRBJ1-2 TRBV5-1 TGCGCCAGCAGCTTGGTAGCCCCAGGGGAAAATGGCTACACCTTC CASSLVAPGENGYTF
. . TRBJ1-6 TRBV2 TGTGCCAGCAAGGAAGGGGAGACCTCCCTCCACTTT CASKEGETSLHF
. TRBD1 TRBJ1-4 TRBV7-9 TGTGCCAGCAGCTTTCGACAGGGAACTAATGAAAAACTGTTTTTT CASSFRQGTNEKLFF
. . TRBJ1-3 TRBV12-5 TGTGCTAGTGGTTTGGGACTGTTGAGATCTGGAAACACCATATATTTT CASGLGLLRSGNTIYF
few . TRBJ1-5 TRBV12-3/TRBV12-4 TGTGCCAGCAGGCCCCGACCGGGTCAGCCCCAGCATTTT CASRPRPGQPQHF
. TRBD1 TRBJ1-4 TRBV5-1 TGCGCCAGACCTCCTGGGACAGGGCCAGAAAAACTGTTTTTT CARPPGTGPEKLFF
. . TRBJ2-5 TRBV10-1 TGCGCCAGCAGTGAAAGTTTTGGACACCAGTACTTC CASSESFGHQYF
. . TRBJ1-2 TRBV19 TGTGCCAGTAGCCTCCGCGGGGAGGCGGGCTATGGCTACACCTTC CASSLRGEAGYGYTF
. TRBD1 TRBJ2-1 TRBV5-4 TGTGCCAGCAGGGCTCCGGGACAGCCCGAACCGCAGTTCTTC CASRAPGQPEPQFF
. . TRBJ1-2 TRBV6-5 TGTGCCAGCAGACCCCCGGTCCACTATGGCTACACCTTC CASRPPVHYGYTF
. . TRBJ2-5 TRBV6-5 TGTGCCAGCACCGACCTGAGGGGCGGAGAGACCCAGTACTTC CASTDLRGGETQYF
. TRBD2 TRBJ2-2 TRBV14 TGTGCCAGCAGCCAAGGTGTCGGGGGGACGAACACCGGGGAGCTGTTTTTT CASSQGVGGTNTGELFF
. TRBD1 TRBJ1-6 TRBV3-1/TRBV3-2 TGTGCCAGCAGCCCAAGGGAAGGGGGCTCCTCCTATAATTCACCCCTCCACTTT CASSPREGGSSYNSPLHF
once . TRBJ1-4 TRBV28 TGTGCCAGCAGTCCCCGGGTGGAAAAACTGTTTTTT CASSPRVEKLFF